Listed below are T cell receptor beta chains from one sample, sequenced in a study of blood T cell repertoires in COVID-19. TCRdb's table, derived via immunoSEQ multiplex PCR, lists solely in-frame clones and lacks some. The sample has approximately 120,000 clones, 80% to 90% seen once. The sample taken for sequencing was peripheral blood. Receptors were obtained from a human donor in a cohort sampled during active COVID-19. Both conserved end residues are part of each CDR3. A D gene is named only where the DNA matches it firmly. Rows may omit the clone size; those that give it use once, few, many or a size class.

v_call	clone_size	j_call	d_call	cdr3_nt	cdr3_aa
TRBV19	NA	TRBJ1-1	TRBD1	TGTGCCAGTAGACCGGACAGGGGACGGCTAACCACTGAAGCTTTCTTT	CASRPDRGRLTTEAFF
TRBV2	NA	TRBJ1-6	TRBD1	TGTGCCAGCGGGAGGGACAGGGTTGGAAAAAATTCACCCCTCCACTTT	CASGRDRVGKNSPLHF
TRBV28	NA	TRBJ1-1	NA	TGTGCCAGCAGCTCCGGAGGCAGGCTGTACACTGAAGCTTTCTTT	CASSSGGRLYTEAFF
TRBV14	NA	TRBJ2-1	TRBD2	TGTGCCAGCAGCCAGTCTCCTAGCGGGAGTTCGTACAATGAGCAGTTCTTC	CASSQSPSGSSYNEQFF
TRBV19	NA	TRBJ1-2	TRBD1	TGTGCCAGTAGTATAGGTGCCAGGGGGCACGGCTACACCTTC	CASSIGARGHGYTF
TRBV7-7	NA	TRBJ2-5	TRBD2	TGTGCTAGCAGCTTCGGTGCGGGGGGATCACAAGAGACCCAGTACTTC	CASSFGAGGSQETQYF
TRBV4-3	NA	TRBJ2-1	NA	TGCGCCAGCAGCCACGCAGGGGCCAATGAGCAGTTCTTC	CASSHAGANEQFF
TRBV6-5	few	TRBJ2-1	NA	TGTGCCAGCAGCCAACACACTAGGCTCAATGAGCAGTTCTTC	CASSQHTRLNEQFF
TRBV11-3	NA	TRBJ2-5	TRBD1	TGTGCCAGCAGCCAGATGGGACAGTTTCAAGAGACCCAGTACTTC	CASSQMGQFQETQYF
TRBV4-1	NA	TRBJ2-1	TRBD2	TGCGCCAGCAGCCTATTTTCGACTAGCGGGGGGTCTGGCTCCTACAATGAGCAGTTCTTC	CASSLFSTSGGSGSYNEQFF
TRBV14	once	TRBJ2-1	TRBD2	TGTGCCAGCAGCCAAACTAGCGGGAGCTACAATGAGCAGTTCTTC	CASSQTSGSYNEQFF
TRBV3-1/TRBV3-2	NA	TRBJ2-7	NA	TGTGCCAGCAGCCACAGGGGCGAGCAGTACTTC	CASSHRGEQYF
TRBV5-8	NA	TRBJ1-6	NA	TGTGCCAGCAGCTCCATAACACAGGGACGGGGTTATAATTCACCCCTCCACTTT	CASSSITQGRGYNSPLHF
TRBV19	NA	TRBJ2-6	TRBD1	TGTGCCAGTAGTATTACAGGGGCCCTCTCCTCTGGGGCCAACGTCCTGACTTTC	CASSITGALSSGANVLTF
TRBV4-1	NA	TRBJ1-3	NA	TGCGCCAGCAGCCAAGTCGCAGGGATCGGAAACACCATATATTTT	CASSQVAGIGNTIYF
TRBV28	few	TRBJ1-6	NA	TGTGCCAGCAGTTTTATCTATCGGCAGGCCTATAATTCACCCCTCCACTTT	CASSFIYRQAYNSPLHF
TRBV6-5	NA	TRBJ2-5	NA	TGTGCCAGCAGTTACTCTGCCAGCGGGGAGACCCAGTACTTC	CASSYSASGETQYF
TRBV7-2	NA	TRBJ1-1	NA	TGTGCCAGCAGCTTCCGGGGGGCTGGGACTGAAGCTTTCTTT	CASSFRGAGTEAFF
TRBV5-6	NA	TRBJ2-5	TRBD2	TGTGCCAGCAGCCGTATACTAGCGGTTCAAGAGACCCAGTACTTC	CASSRILAVQETQYF
TRBV19	NA	TRBJ1-1	NA	TGTGCCAGTAGTACCGGGCCGCGGCCCAGGGGTCACATGAACACTGAAGCTTTCTTT	CASSTGPRPRGHMNTEAFF
TRBV19	NA	TRBJ2-1	TRBD1	TGTGCCAGTAGTATAGCGGGTGGGACAGTCAATGAGCAGTTCTTC	CASSIAGGTVNEQFF
TRBV6-2/TRBV6-3	NA	TRBJ1-2	NA	TGTGCCAGCAGCCCAATCGCAGGGCGGCACTATGGCTACACCTTC	CASSPIAGRHYGYTF
TRBV29-1	NA	TRBJ1-1	NA	TGCAGCGCTGTGACAGGAATGAACACTGAAGCTTTCTTT	CSAVTGMNTEAFF
TRBV24-1	NA	TRBJ2-3	TRBD2	TGTGCCACCAGTGATCCCGGGAGGGCGGGTCCGGGCACAGATACGCAGTATTTT	CATSDPGRAGPGTDTQYF
TRBV5-4	NA	TRBJ1-1	TRBD1	TGTGCCAGCAGCTTGGGGGGACAGTTGAACACTGAAGCTTTCTTT	CASSLGGQLNTEAFF
TRBV10-3	NA	TRBJ1-2	TRBD1	TGTGCCATCAGCAACTCCGGGACAGGGGGCTCTGGCTACACCTTC	CAISNSGTGGSGYTF
TRBV5-1	NA	TRBJ2-5	TRBD1	TGCGCCAGCAGCGGAATTGGGACAGAAGCCCAAGAGACCCAGTACTTC	CASSGIGTEAQETQYF
TRBV9	NA	TRBJ2-6	NA	TGTGCCAGCAGCGTTTACAGGGCGTCGGGGGCCAACGTCCTGACTTTC	CASSVYRASGANVLTF
TRBV9	NA	TRBJ2-1	NA	TGTGCCAGCAGCGTTTCCGGGATCACCTACAATGAGCAGTTCTTC	CASSVSGITYNEQFF
TRBV11-2	NA	TRBJ1-3	NA	TGTGCCAGCAGCCCGGAGTTGGGTTTGTACTCTGGAAACACCATATATTTT	CASSPELGLYSGNTIYF
TRBV7-2	NA	TRBJ1-5	NA	TGTGCCAGCAGCTTGGGGGCCAATCAGCCCCAGCATTTT	CASSLGANQPQHF
TRBV3-1/TRBV3-2	NA	TRBJ2-7	TRBD2	TGTGCCAGCAGCCAAGGGGTAGCGGGAAAAGGCCACGAGCAGTACTTC	CASSQGVAGKGHEQYF
TRBV15	NA	TRBJ2-7	TRBD2	TGTGCCACCAGCAGAACCCCCTCCGGGACTAGCGGGAAGTCCTACGAGCAGTACTTC	CATSRTPSGTSGKSYEQYF
TRBV2	NA	TRBJ1-4	TRBD1	TGTGCCAGCAGTGGACCGGACAGGGGGAATGAAAAACTGTTTTTT	CASSGPDRGNEKLFF
TRBV7-9	NA	TRBJ1-1	NA	TGTGCCAGCAGCTTCGACGGGACTGAAGCTTTCTTT	CASSFDGTEAFF
TRBV4-1	NA	TRBJ1-5	NA	TGCGCCAGCAGCCCCGACCCCGGCAGGGAAATTCAGCCCCAGCATTTT	CASSPDPGREIQPQHF
TRBV28	NA	TRBJ2-2	NA	TGTGCCAGCAGCGCAAAGACTCTGAACACCGGGGAGCTGTTTTTT	CASSAKTLNTGELFF
TRBV5-1	NA	TRBJ2-3	NA	TGCGCCAGCAGTATGTATCAGGGATCCACAGATACGCAGTATTTT	CASSMYQGSTDTQYF
TRBV5-1	NA	TRBJ2-7	TRBD2	TGCGCCAGCAGCTCAGGACTAGCGGGAGGTAGGAAACGTTTCGGGTACGAGCAGTACTTC	CASSSGLAGGRKRFGYEQYF
TRBV4-1	NA	TRBJ2-7	NA	TGCGCCAGCAGCCATACAGGCTACGAGCAGTACTTC	CASSHTGYEQYF
TRBV7-9	NA	TRBJ1-2	NA	TGTGCCAGCAGCTTAGGGCAGGGAGGCAACTATGGCTACACCTTC	CASSLGQGGNYGYTF
TRBV28	NA	TRBJ2-1	TRBD2	TGTGCCAGCCATCCGACTAGCGGGAGGACAACCTACAATGAGCAGTTCTTC	CASHPTSGRTTYNEQFF
TRBV7-9	NA	TRBJ1-3	NA	TGTGCCAGCAGCCGTGGTAGCGGAAACACCATATATTTT	CASSRGSGNTIYF
TRBV12-5	NA	TRBJ2-1	TRBD2	TGTGCTAGTGGTCCGGAGGGACTAGCGGGGCACAATGAGCAGTTCTTC	CASGPEGLAGHNEQFF
TRBV7-3	NA	TRBJ2-3	TRBD2	TGTGCCAGCAGCTTAAATGGAGCGGGGAGCACAGATACGCAGTATTTT	CASSLNGAGSTDTQYF